What follows are 12 T cell receptor beta chains derived from one specimen sequenced in a study of OX40 agonist ivuxolimab in advanced cancers. Data came from immunoSEQ multiplex PCR; TCRdb stores just in-frame clones and leaves some out. The sample holds about 61,000 clones, about 91% seen once. The specimen was CD4+ or CD8+ T cells sorted from blood, collected in a trial of the OX40 agonist ivuxolimab. Receptors originate from an adult with an advanced solid tumor such as melanoma, head and neck, liver or kidney cancer.

The chain couples TRBV4-3 to TRBJ2-7, with a possible D match to TRBD2 (6 bases). Germline V gene data show CDR1 as LGHNA and CDR2 as YSLEER. The germline V and J ends were trimmed by 2 bases and 0 bases, with 11 bases remaining between them. The CDR3 is made up of 15 amino acids. DNA for the CDR3: TGCGCCAGCAGCCAATCTAGCGAGATCTCCTACGAGCAGTACTTC. This sequence encodes CASSQSSEISYEQYF.

The rearrangement joins TRBV28 to TRBJ2-3; the match to TRBD1 covers 7 bases. Germline CDR1 is MDHEN and CDR2 is SYDVKM. The CDR3 spans 15 residues. Trimming cost V 4 bases and J 0 bases; bases outside gene matches: 4. CDR3 sequence: CASSYSQGSTDTQYF. As DNA, the CDR3 is TGTGCCAGCAGTTACTCACAGGGGAGCACAGATACGCAGTATTTT.

This clone has only a few counts. The V gene is TRBV5-4, the J gene TRBJ1-2; D is unclear. V lost 0 bases, J lost 6 bases, and 6 bases lay in between. The germline CDR1 and CDR2 sequences are SGHNT and YYREEE (reference sequence). The CDR3 covers 12 residues. CDR3 nucleotides: TGTGCCAGCAGCTTGGGCGACAATGGCTACACCTTC. It codes for CASSLGDNGYTF.

This clone was observed a single time. The V call is TRBV5-6, the J call TRBJ1-6; D unresolved. The CDR3 has 14 residues. CDR1 SGHDT and CDR2 YYEEEE come from the germline V gene. V was cut by 2 bases and J by 7 bases, with 10 bases left in between. As DNA, the CDR3 is TGTGCCAGCAGCTTTATTTCGTTAAATTCACCCCTCCACTTT. This gives the protein CASSFISLNSPLHF.

This chain uses TRBV2 with TRBJ1-1, with D hard to call. Trimming shortened V by 7 bases and J by 1 base, and 16 bases separated the two germline ends. This CDR3 has 15 residues. Looked up from germline, CDR1 is SNHLY and CDR2 is FYNNEI. CDR3 bases: TGTGCCAGCAACCTCCCCCAAGACAAGAACACTGAAGCTTTCTTT. This sequence encodes CASNLPQDKNTEAFF.

The rearrangement joins TRBV9 to TRBJ2-1; 14 positions match TRBD2. V trimming: 4 bases; J trimming: 8 bases; junction bases outside the gene matches: 8. CDR1 and CDR2 (germline): SGDLS, YYNGEE. The CDR3 spans 16 residues. The CDR3 bases are TGTGCCAGCAGCCACGGGACTAGCGGGAGTCGGGATGAGCAGTTCTTC. Residues: CASSHGTSGSRDEQFF.

In DNA form, the CDR3 reads TGTGCCAGCAGTTTGACAGGGAACCCCACAGATACGCAGTATTTT. Residues: CASSLTGNPTDTQYF. The chain is built from TRBV27 and TRBJ2-3, with 7 nucleotides matching TRBD1. Germline assignment: CDR1 MNHEY and CDR2 SMNVEV (reference sequence). After removal of 3 bases from V and 2 bases from J, the junction contained 5 bases not matched to a gene. CDR3 length: 15 amino acids.

Only one count was recorded for this clone. J is TRBJ2-7 and V is TRBV11-1; 7 bases align to TRBD1. Trimming took 5 bases from V and 3 from J; bases not matched to a gene: 1. CDR1 is SGHAT, CDR2 FQDESV, per germline (reference sequence). The length of the CDR3 is 12 residues. CDR3 sequence: CASSGDSYEQYF. The DNA for the CDR3 is TGTGCCAGCAGCGGGGACAGCTACGAGCAGTACTTC.

The rearrangement links TRBV28 to TRBJ2-5; D is undetermined. Germline V gene data show CDR1 as MDHEN and CDR2 as SYDVKM. The V end lost 5 bases, the J end lost 3 bases, and 7 bases lay between the germline ends. The CDR3 loop spans 12 amino acids. CDR3 coding DNA: TGTGCCAGCAGTCCCCAAGAAGAGACCCAGTACTTC. It encodes CASSPQEETQYF.

V gene TRBV5-1 combines with J gene TRBJ2-6; D is uncertain. V was cut by 0 bases and J by 0 bases, with 7 bases left in between. This CDR3 is 16 amino acids long. The V gene's germline CDR1 is SGHRS and CDR2 YFSETQ. The CDR3 coding sequence is TGCGCCAGCAGCTTGGCTTGGACCTCTGGGGCCAACGTCCTGACTTTC. Encoded protein: CASSLAWTSGANVLTF. The variable domain in full, with the rest retrieved from reference TRBV5-1 and TRBJ2-6, is KAGVTQTPRYLIKTRGQQVTLSCSPISGHRSVSWYQQTPGQGLQFLFEYFSETQRNKGNFPGRFSGRQFSNSRSEMNVSTLELGDSALYLCASSLAWTSGANVLTFGAGSRLTVL.

This chain joins TRBV7-9 and TRBJ2-1; D not resolved. V dropped 5 bases and J dropped 0 bases, with 11 bases sitting between them. Germline loops: CDR1 SEHNR, CDR2 FQNEAQ (reference sequence). The CDR3 has 15 amino acids. Written as DNA, the CDR3 is TGTGCCAGCAGCCCCCAGCATAGCTCCTACAATGAGCAGTTCTTC. It translates to CASSPQHSSYNEQFF.

This clone was seen more than once but under ten times. This chain connects TRBV4-2 to TRBJ2-3, with D unclear. The V gene's germline CDR1 is LGHNA and CDR2 YNFKEQ. V gave up 4 bases and J gave up 2 bases, with 13 bases separating them. This CDR3 has 15 amino acids. CDR3 in DNA: TGTGCCAGCAGCCCTATGGACGGAGACACAGATACGCAGTATTTT. This codes for CASSPMDGDTDTQYF.